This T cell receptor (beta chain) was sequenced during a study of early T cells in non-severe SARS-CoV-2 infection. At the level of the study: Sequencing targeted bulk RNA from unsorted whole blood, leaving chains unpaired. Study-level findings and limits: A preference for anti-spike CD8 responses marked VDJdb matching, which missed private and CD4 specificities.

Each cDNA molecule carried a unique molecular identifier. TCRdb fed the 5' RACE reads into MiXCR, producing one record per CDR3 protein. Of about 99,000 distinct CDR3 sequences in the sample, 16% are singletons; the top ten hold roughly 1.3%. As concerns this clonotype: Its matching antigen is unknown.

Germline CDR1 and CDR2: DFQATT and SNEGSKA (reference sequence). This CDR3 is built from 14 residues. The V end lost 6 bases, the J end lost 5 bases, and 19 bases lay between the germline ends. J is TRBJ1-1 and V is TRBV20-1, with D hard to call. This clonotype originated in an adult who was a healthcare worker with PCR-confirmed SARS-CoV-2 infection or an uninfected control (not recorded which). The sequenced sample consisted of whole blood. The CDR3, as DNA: TGCAGTGCCGGGGAGGGTTTGGCGGGGACTGAAGCTTTCTTT. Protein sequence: CSAGEGLAGTEAFF.